This T cell receptor beta chain was retrieved from a study of shared clonotypes between healthy human individuals. In the study overall: With ages of 18 to 49, the donors were two women and a few men. Used for every donor were three CD4 naive, three CD4 memory, two CD8 naive and one CD8 memory plate. Study observations and caveats: Sequencing of the sorted subsets was shown by rarefaction to be incomplete despite large depth.

Details on this clone: Antigen: not known.

There are 13 residues in the CDR3. The V and J ends lost 5 bases and 5 bases respectively, with 12 bases between them. The germline gives CDR1 SGHVS, CDR2 FNYEAQ. TCRdb's copy holds only in-frame clones and misses some; the assay was immunoSEQ multiplex PCR. Among about 980,000 clones, roughly 72% were seen once, and the ten largest hold approximately 1.5%. This receptor was taken from a man between 18 and 29 years old in good health. Sequencing was done on a sample of memory CD4+ T cells sorted from blood. Subset: CD45RA-negative fraction. V is TRBV7-6 and J is TRBJ1-1; D is unresolved. The chain's CDR3 is CASSPSEATEAFF. The CDR3 DNA follows: TGTGCCAGCAGCCCTTCAGAAGCGACTGAAGCTTTCTTT. The full variable domain, its missing parts supplied by reference TRBV7-6 and TRBJ1-1, is GAGVSQSPRYKVTKRGQDVALRCDPISGHVSLYWYRQALGQGPEFLTYFNYEAQQDKSGLPNDRFSAERPEGSISTLTIQRTEQRDSAMYRCASSPSEATEAFFGQGTRLTVV.